This T cell receptor (beta chain) comes out of a study of cytomegalovirus exposure and HLA in healthy donors. Whole-study context: Genotyping of 400 or so donors showed that over 80% belonged to the Caucasian-associated ancestry cluster. The study, taken as a whole, reports: As was reported, the HLA-A and HLA-B alleles of most subjects were accurately predicted from TCR beta sequences. An analysis was carried out at a later point. It showed that HLA-associated TCR beta chains were more clonally expanded than equally common non-associated chains. Some TCR beta chains (about 170 of them) were listed as cytomegalovirus-associated.

The CDR3 consists of 14 residues. The germline V and J ends were trimmed by 5 bases and 4 bases, with 13 bases remaining between them. Germline CDR1 reads SGHTS; CDR2 reads YDEGEE. The PCR made use of 60 Vbeta and 13 Jbeta primers. Method: immunoSEQ multiplex PCR; TCRdb's copy keeps in-frame clones and lacks some. The table lists roughly 150,000 clones, over 60% of them singletons. On this clone: Antigen specificity is unknown.

This TCR was recovered from a male donor in good health and CMV-seronegative. What was sequenced was PBMCs. The rearrangement uses TRBV5-8 and TRBJ1-5; D unclear. CDR3 DNA: TGTGCCAGCAGACAACAGTTTCGGAATCAGCCCCAGCATTTT. It is translated as CASRQQFRNQPQHF.